The TCR beta chain under discussion was sequenced for a study of T-cell reconstitution after alpha-beta-depleted transplantation in children. The CDR3 sequence is 13 residues long. A library of TCRbeta sequences, prepared with unique molecular identifiers, was generated. TCRdb itself ran the PCR reads through MiXCR, one entry per CDR3 protein. The table records about 460,000 distinct CDR3 sequences, over 9.5% of them present only once. This clonotype was seen more than once but under ten times. Its target is unknown. General study findings and limits: T-cell numbers and diversity one year post-transplant derived largely from freshly generated T cells.

The chain links TRBV21-1 to TRBJ1-2. TRBV21-1 is a listed pseudogene. This receptor was obtained from a child aged 2-15 years with inherited bone marrow failure, due to receive a stem cell transplant. The sequencing here drew on PBMCs, taken before TCRalphabeta/CD19-depleted stem cell transplant. The CDR3 loop reads CASTVVANYGYTF. The CDR3 DNA reads TGTGCCAGCACGGTAGTTGCTAACTATGGCTACACCTTC.